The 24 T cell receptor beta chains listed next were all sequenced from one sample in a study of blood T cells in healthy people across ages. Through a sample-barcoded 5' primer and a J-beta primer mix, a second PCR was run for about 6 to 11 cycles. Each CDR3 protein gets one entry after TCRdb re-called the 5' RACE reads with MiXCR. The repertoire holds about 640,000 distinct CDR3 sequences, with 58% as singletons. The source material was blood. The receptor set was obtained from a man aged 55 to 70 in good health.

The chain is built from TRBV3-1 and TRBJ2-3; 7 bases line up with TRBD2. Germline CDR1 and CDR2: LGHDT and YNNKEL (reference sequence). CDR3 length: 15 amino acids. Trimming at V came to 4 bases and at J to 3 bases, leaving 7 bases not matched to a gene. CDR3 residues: CASSPKQLATDTQYF. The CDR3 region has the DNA TGTGCCAGCAGCCCGAAGCAACTAGCGACAGATACGCAGTATTTT.

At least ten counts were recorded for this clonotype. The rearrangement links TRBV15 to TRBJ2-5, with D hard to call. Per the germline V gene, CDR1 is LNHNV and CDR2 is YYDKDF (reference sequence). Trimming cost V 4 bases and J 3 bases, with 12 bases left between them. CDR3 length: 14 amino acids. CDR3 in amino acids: CATSTGLPEETQYF. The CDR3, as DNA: TGTGCCACCAGCACGGGCCTACCGGAAGAGACCCAGTACTTC.

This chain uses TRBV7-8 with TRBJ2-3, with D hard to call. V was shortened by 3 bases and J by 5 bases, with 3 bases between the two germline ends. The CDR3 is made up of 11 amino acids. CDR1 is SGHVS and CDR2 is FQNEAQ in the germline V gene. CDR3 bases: TGTGCCAGCAGCTTTCGAGATACGCAGTATTTT. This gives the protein CASSFRDTQYF.

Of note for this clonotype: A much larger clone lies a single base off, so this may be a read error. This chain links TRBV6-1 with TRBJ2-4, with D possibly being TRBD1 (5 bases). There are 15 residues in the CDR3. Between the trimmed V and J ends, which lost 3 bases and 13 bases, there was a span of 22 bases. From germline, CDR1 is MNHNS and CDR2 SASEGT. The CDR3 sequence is CASSERQGRLKEQYF. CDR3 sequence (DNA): TGTGCCAGCAGTGAGCGGCAGGGTCGTCTTAAGGAGCAGTACTTC.

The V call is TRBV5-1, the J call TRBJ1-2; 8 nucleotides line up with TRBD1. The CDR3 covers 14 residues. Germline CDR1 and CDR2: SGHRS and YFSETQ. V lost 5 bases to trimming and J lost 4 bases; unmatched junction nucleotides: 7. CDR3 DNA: TGCGCCAGCAGTCGAACGACAGGGGCCTATGGCTACACCTTC. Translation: CASSRTTGAYGYTF.

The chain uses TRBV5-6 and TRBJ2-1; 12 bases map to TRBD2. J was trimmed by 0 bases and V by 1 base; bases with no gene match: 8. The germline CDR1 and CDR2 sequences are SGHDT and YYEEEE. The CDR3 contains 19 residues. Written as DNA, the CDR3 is TGTGCCAGCAGCTTGCTTCTAGCGGGGGGGCCCCGCTCCTACAATGAGCAGTTCTTC. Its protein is CASSLLLAGGPRSYNEQFF.

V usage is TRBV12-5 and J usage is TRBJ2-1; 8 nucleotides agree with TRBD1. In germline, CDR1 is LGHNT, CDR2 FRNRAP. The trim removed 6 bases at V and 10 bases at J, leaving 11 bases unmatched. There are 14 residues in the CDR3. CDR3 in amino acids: CASGAGTGGKEQFF. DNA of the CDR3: TGTGCTAGTGGCGCGGGGACAGGTGGTAAGGAGCAGTTCTTC.

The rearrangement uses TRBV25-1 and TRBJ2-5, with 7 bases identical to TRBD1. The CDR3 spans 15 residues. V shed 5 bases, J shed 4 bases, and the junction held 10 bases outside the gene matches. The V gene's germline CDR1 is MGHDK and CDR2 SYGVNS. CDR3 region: CASSPGTATGETQYF. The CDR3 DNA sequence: TGTGCCAGCAGTCCCGGGACAGCCACGGGAGAGACCCAGTACTTC.

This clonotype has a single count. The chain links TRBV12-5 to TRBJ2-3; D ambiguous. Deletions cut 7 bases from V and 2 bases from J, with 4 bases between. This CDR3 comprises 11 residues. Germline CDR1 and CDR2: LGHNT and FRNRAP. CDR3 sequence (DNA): TGTGCTAGTGCCATCACAGATACGCAGTATTTT. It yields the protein CASAITDTQYF. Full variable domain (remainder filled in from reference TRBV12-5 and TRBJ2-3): DARVTQTPRHKVTEMGQEVTMRCQPILGHNTVFWYRQTMMQGLELLAYFRNRAPLDDSGMPKDRFSAEMPDATLATLKIQPSEPRDSAVYFCASAITDTQYFGPGTRLTVL.

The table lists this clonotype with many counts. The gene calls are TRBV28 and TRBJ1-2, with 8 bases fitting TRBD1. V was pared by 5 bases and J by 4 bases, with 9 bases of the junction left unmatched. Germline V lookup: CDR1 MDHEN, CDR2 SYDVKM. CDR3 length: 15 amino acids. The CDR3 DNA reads TGTGCCAGCAGTCGGGACAGGTCTAGTACCTATGGCTACACCTTC. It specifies CASSRDRSSTYGYTF.

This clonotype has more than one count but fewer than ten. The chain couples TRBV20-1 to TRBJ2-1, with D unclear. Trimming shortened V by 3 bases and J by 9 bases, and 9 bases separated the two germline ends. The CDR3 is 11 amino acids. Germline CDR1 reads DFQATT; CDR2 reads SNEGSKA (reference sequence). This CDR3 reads CSASSQSEQFF. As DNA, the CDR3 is TGCAGTGCTAGTTCTCAGAGTGAGCAGTTCTTC.

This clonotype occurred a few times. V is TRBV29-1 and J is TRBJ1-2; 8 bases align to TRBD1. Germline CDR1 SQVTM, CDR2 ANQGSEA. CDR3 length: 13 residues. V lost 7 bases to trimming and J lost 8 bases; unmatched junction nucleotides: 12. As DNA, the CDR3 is TGCAGCGCCGCCGGGACAGGAGATATGGGCTACACCTTC. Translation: CSAAGTGDMGYTF. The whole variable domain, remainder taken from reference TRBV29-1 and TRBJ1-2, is SAVISQKPSRDICQRGTSLTIQCQVDSQVTMMFWYRQQPGQSLTLIATANQGSEATYESGFVIDKFPISRPNLTFSTLTVSNMSPEDSSIYLCSAAGTGDMGYTFGSGTRLTVV.

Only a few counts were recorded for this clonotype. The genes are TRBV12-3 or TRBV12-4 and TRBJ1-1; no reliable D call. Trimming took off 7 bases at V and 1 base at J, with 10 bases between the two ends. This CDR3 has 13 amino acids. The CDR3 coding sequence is TGTGCCAGCACTCTGGGAGCGAACACTGAAGCTTTCTTT. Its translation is CASTLGANTEAFF.

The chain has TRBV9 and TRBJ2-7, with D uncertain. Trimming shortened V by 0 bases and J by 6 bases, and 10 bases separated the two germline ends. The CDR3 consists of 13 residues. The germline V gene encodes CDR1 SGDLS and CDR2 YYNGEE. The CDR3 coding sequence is TGTGCCAGCAGCGTAGGGGCCCCTGGCGAGCAGTACTTC. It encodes CASSVGAPGEQYF. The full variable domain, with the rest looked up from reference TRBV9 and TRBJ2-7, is DSGVTQTPKHLITATGQRVTLRCSPRSGDLSVYWYQQSLDQGLQFLIQYYNGEERAKGNILERFSAQQFPDLHSELNLSSLELGDSALYFCASSVGAPGEQYFGPGTRLTVT.

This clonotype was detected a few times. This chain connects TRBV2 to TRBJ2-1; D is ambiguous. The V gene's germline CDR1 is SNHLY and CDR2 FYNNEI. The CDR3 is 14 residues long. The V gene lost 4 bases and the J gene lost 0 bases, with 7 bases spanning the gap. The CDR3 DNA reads TGTGCCAGCAGTGCGCTGAGCTCCTACAATGAGCAGTTCTTC. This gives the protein CASSALSSYNEQFF.

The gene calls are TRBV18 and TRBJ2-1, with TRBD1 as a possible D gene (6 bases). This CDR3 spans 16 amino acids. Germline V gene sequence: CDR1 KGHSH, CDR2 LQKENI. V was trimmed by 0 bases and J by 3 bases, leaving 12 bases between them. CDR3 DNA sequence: TGTGCCAGCTCACCACCCGGGACACCGATCTACAATGAGCAGTTCTTC. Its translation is CASSPPGTPIYNEQFF.

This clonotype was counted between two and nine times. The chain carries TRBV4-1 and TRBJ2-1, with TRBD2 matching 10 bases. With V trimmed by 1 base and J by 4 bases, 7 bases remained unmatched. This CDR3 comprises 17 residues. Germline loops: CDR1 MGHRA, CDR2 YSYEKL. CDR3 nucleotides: TGCGCCAGCAGCCAAGGACCCCAGCGGGGGGGATACAATGAGCAGTTCTTC. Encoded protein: CASSQGPQRGGYNEQFF.

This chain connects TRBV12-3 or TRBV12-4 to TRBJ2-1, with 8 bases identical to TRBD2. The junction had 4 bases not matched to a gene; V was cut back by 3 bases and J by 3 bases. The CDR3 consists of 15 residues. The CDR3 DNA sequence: TGTGCCAGCAGTTTGACGGGGGGGAACTACAATGAGCAGTTCTTC. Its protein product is CASSLTGGNYNEQFF.

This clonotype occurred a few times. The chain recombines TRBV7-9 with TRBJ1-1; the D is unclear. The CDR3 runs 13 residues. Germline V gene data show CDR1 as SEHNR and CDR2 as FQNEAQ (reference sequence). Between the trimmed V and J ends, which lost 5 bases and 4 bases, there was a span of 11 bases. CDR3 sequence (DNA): TGTGCCAGCAGCCCAGTAAGTGGCACTGAAGCTTTCTTT. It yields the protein CASSPVSGTEAFF.

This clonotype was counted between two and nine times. For the CDR3, the DNA is TGCAGCGTTGGAAACGGACCTGAAGCTTTCTTT. Its translation: CSVGNGPEAFF. V usage is TRBV29-1 and J usage is TRBJ1-1; D gene ambiguous. The V gene's germline CDR1 is SQVTM and CDR2 ANQGSEA. Between the trimmed V and J ends, which lost 4 bases and 6 bases, there was a span of 9 bases. The CDR3 has 11 residues.

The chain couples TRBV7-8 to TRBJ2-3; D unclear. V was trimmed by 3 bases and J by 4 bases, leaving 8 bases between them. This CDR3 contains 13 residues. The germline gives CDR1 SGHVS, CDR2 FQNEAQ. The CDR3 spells CASSFFRADTQYF. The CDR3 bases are TGTGCCAGCAGCTTCTTTAGGGCAGATACGCAGTATTTT.

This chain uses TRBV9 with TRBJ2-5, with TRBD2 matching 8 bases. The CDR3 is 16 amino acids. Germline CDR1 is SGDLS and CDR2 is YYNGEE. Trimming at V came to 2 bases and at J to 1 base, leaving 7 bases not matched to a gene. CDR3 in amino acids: CASSVGTSPGQETQYF. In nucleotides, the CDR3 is TGTGCCAGCAGCGTTGGGACTAGTCCAGGCCAAGAGACCCAGTACTTC.

DNA for the CDR3: TGTGCCAGCAGCAGTAGACTAGCGGGGGGCCTTACGGAGACCCAGTACTTC. Encoded protein: CASSSRLAGGLTETQYF. The V call is TRBV3-1, the J call TRBJ2-5, with TRBD2 matching 13 bases. The CDR3 spans 17 residues. The trim removed 5 bases at V and 5 bases at J, leaving 11 bases unmatched. The V gene's germline CDR1 is LGHDT and CDR2 YNNKEL (reference sequence).

The CDR3 protein is CASSYAASGTDTQYF. For the CDR3, the DNA is TGTGCCAGCAGTTACGCGGCTAGCGGGACAGATACGCAGTATTTT. V usage is TRBV6-6 and J usage is TRBJ2-3; 8 bases agree with TRBD2. CDR3 size: 15 residues. CDR1 and CDR2 from the germline V gene are MNHNY and SVGAGI (reference sequence). The J segment lost 3 bases and the V segment lost 2 bases, leaving 4 bases of the junction unmatched.